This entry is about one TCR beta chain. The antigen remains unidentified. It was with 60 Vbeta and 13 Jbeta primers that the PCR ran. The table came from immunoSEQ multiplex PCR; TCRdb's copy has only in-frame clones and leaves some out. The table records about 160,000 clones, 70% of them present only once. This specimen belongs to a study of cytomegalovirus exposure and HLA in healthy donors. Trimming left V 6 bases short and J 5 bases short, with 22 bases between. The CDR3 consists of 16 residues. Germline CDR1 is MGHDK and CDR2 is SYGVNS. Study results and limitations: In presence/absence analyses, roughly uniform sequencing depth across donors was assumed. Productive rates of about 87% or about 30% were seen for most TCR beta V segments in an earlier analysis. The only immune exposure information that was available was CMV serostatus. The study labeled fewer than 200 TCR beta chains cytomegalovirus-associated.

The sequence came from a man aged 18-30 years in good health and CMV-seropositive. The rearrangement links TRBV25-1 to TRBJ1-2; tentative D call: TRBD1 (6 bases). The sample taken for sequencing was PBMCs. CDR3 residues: CASSPDTGTLLYGYTF. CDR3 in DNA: TGTGCCAGCAGCCCAGACACCGGGACACTACTGTATGGCTACACCTTC.